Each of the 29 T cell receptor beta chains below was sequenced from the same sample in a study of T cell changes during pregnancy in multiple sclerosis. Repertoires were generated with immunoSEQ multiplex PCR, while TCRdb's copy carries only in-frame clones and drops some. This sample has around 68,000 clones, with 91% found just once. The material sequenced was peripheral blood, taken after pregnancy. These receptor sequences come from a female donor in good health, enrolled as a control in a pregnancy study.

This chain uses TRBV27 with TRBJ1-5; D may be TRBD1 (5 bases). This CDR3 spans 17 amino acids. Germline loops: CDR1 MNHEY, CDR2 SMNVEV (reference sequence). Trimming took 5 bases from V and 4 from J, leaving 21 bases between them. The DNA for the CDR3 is TGTGCCAGCAGTCGAGAGGGGCTGTCGGGGGGGAATCAGCCCCAGCATTTT. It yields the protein CASSREGLSGGNQPQHF.

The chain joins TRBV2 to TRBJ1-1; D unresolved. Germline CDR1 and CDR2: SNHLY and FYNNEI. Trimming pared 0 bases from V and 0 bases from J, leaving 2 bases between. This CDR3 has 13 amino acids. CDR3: CASSEAMNTEAFF. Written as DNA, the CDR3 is TGTGCCAGCAGTGAAGCCATGAACACTGAAGCTTTCTTT.

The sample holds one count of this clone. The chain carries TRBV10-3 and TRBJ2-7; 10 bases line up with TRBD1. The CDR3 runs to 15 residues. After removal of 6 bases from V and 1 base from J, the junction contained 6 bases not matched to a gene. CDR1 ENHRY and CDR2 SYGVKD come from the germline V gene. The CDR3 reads CAIRDRGRESYEQYF. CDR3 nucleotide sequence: TGTGCCATCAGAGACAGGGGGCGCGAATCCTACGAGCAGTACTTC.

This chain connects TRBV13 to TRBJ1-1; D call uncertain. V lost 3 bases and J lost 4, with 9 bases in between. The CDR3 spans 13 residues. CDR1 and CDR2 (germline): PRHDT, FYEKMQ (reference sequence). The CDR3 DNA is TGTGCCAGCAGCTTCAGTGGCTTCACTGAAGCTTTCTTT. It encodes CASSFSGFTEAFF.

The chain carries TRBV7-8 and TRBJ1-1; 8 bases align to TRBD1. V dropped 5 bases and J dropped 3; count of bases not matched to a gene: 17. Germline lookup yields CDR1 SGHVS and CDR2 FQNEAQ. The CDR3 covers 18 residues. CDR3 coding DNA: TGTGCCAGCAGCCTGGGGCCTATCCGACAGGGGCGAGACACTGAAGCTTTCTTT. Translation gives CASSLGPIRQGRDTEAFF.

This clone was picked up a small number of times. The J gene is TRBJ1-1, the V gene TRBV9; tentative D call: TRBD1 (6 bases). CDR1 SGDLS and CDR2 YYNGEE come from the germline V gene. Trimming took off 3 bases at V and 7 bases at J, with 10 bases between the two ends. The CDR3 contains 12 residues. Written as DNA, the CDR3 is TGTGCCAGCAGCGCGGGGGGCAGTGAAGCTTTCTTT. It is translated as CASSAGGSEAFF.

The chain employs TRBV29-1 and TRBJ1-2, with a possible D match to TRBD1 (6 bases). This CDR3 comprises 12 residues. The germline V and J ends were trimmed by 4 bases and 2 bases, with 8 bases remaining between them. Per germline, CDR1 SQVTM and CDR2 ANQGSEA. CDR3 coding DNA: TGCAGCGTTGGCGGACAGAACTATGGCTACACCTTC. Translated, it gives CSVGGQNYGYTF.

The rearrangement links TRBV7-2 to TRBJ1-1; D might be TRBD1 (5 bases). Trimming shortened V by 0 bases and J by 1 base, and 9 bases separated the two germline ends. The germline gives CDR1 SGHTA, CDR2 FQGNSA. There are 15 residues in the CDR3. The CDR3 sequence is CASSLAYGGNTEAFF. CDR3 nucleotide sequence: TGTGCCAGCAGCTTAGCGTACGGGGGGAACACTGAAGCTTTCTTT. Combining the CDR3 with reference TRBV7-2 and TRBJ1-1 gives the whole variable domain GAGVSQSPSNKVTEKGKDVELRCDPISGHTALYWYRQSLGQGLEFLIYFQGNSAPDKSGLPSDRFSAERTGGSVSTLTIQRTQQEDSAVYLCASSLAYGGNTEAFFGQGTRLTVV.

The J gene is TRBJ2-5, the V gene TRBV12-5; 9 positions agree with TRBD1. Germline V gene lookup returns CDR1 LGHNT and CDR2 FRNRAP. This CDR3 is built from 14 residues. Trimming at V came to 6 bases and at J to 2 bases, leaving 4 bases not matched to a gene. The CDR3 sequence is CASGLQGAQETQYF. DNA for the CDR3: TGTGCTAGTGGCCTACAGGGGGCACAAGAGACCCAGTACTTC.

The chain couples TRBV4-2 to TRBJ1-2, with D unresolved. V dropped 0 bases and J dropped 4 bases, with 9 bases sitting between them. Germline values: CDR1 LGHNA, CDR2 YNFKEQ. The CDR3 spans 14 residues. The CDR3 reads CASSQDEGSYGYTF. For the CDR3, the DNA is TGTGCCAGCAGCCAAGATGAGGGCTCCTATGGCTACACCTTC.

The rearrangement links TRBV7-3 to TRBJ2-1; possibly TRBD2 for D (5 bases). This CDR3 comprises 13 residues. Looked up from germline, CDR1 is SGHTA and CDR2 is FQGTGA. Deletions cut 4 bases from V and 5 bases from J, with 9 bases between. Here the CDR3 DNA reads TGTGCCAGCAGCTCGGACTTGAACAATGAGCAGTTCTTC. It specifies CASSSDLNNEQFF.

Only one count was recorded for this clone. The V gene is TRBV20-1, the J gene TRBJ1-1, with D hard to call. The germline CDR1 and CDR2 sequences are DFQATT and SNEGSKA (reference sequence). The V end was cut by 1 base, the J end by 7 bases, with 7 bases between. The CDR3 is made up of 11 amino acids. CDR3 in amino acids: CSARGDNEAFF. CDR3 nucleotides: TGCAGTGCTAGAGGCGATAATGAAGCTTTCTTT.

DNA of the CDR3: TGTGCCAGCAGAGGGGGGGCGGATGAAAAACTGTTTTTT. Its translation is CASRGGADEKLFF. The rearrangement joins TRBV25-1 to TRBJ1-4; D perhaps matches TRBD1 (6 bases). From germline, CDR1 is MGHDK and CDR2 SYGVNS. The V end lost 6 bases, the J end lost 6 bases, and 11 bases lay between the germline ends. CDR3 length: 13 residues.

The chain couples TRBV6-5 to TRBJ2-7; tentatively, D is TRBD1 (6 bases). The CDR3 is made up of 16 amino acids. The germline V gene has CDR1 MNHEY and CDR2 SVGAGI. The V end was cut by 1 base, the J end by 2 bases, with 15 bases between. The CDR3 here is CASSYYSGAKTYEQYF. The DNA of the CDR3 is TGTGCCAGCAGTTACTATTCAGGGGCGAAAACCTACGAGCAGTACTTC.

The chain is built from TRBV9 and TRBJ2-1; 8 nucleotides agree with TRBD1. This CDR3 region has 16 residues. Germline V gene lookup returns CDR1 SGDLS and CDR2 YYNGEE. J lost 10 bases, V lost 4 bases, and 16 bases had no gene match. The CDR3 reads CASSPGKWTGSGEQFF. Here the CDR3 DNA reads TGTGCCAGCAGCCCGGGTAAATGGACAGGGTCTGGGGAGCAGTTCTTC.

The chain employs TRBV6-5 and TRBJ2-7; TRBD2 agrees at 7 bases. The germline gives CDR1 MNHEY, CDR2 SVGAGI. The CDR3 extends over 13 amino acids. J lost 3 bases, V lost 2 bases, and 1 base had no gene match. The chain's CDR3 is CASSYREGYEQYF. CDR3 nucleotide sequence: TGTGCCAGCAGTTACAGGGAGGGCTACGAGCAGTACTTC.

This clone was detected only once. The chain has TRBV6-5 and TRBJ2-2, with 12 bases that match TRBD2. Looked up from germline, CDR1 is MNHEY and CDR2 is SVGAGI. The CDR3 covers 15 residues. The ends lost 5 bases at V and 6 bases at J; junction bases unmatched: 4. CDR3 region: CASSPSGGASGELFF. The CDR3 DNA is TGTGCCAGCAGTCCTAGCGGGGGGGCCTCCGGGGAGCTGTTTTTT.

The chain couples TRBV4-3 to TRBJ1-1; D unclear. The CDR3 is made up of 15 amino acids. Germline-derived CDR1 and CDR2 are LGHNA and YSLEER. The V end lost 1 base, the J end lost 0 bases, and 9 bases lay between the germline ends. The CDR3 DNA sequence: TGCGCCAGCAGCCAAGTTACCGGGTTGAACACTGAAGCTTTCTTT. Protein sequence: CASSQVTGLNTEAFF.

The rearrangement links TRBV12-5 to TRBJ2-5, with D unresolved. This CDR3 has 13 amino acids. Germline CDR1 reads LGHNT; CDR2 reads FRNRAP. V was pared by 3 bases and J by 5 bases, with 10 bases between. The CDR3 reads CASGFGKRETQYF. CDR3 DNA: TGTGCTAGTGGTTTCGGAAAGAGGGAGACCCAGTACTTC.

CDR3 residues: CAIMRTGTSGNTIYF. In nucleotides, the CDR3 is TGTGCCATCATGAGGACAGGGACCTCTGGAAACACCATATATTTT. J is TRBJ1-3 and V is TRBV10-3; TRBD1 matches 8 bases. CDR1 is ENHRY and CDR2 is SYGVKD in the germline V gene. The CDR3 loop spans 15 amino acids. J gave up 0 bases and V 7 bases, and 5 bases lay outside the gene matches.

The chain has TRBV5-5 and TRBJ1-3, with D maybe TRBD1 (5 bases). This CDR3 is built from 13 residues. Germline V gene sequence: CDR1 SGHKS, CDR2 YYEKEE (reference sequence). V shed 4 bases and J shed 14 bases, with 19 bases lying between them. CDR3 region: CASSPREALRVYF. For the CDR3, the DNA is TGTGCCAGCAGCCCCAGGGAAGCCCTCCGAGTATATTTT.

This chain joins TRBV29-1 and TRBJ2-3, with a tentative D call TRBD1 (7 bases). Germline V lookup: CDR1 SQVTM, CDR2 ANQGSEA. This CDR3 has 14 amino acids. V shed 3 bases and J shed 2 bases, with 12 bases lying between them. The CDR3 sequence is CSVDRGEATDTQYF. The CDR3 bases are TGCAGCGTTGACAGGGGGGAAGCCACAGATACGCAGTATTTT.

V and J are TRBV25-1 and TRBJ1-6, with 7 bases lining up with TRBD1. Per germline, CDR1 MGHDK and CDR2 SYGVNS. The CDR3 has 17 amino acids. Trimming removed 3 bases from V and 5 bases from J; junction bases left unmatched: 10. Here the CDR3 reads CASSDLRQGIDNSPLHF. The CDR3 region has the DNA TGTGCCAGCAGTGATTTGAGACAGGGAATAGATAATTCACCCCTCCACTTT.

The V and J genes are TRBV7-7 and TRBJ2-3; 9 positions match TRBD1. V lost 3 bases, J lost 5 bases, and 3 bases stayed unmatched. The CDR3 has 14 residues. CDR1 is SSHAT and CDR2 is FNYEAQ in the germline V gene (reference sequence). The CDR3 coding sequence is TGTGCCAGCAGCTTCGGGACAGGGATAGATACGCAGTATTTT. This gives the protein CASSFGTGIDTQYF.

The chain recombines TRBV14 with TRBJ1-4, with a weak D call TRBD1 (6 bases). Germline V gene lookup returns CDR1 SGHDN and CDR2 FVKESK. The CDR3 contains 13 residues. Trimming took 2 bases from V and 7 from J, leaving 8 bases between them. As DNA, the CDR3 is TGTGCCAGCAGCCAAAACAGGGTTGAAAAACTGTTTTTT. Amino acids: CASSQNRVEKLFF.

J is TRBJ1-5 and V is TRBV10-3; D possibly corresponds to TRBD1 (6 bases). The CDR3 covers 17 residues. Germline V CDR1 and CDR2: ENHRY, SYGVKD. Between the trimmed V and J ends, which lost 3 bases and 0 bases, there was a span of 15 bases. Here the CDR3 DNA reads TGTGCCATCAGTGACTCCCTAGGGGGTTTTAGCAATCAGCCCCAGCATTTT. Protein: CAISDSLGGFSNQPQHF.

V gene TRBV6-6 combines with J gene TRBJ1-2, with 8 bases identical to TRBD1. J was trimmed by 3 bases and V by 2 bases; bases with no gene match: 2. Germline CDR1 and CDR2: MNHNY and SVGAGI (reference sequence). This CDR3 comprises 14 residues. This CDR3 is CASSYGQGDYGYTF. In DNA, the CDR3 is TGTGCCAGCAGTTACGGACAGGGAGACTATGGCTACACCTTC.

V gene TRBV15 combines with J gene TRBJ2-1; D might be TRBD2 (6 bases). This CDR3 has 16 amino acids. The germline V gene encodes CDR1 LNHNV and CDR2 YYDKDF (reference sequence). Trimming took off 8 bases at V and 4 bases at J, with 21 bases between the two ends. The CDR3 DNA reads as TGTGCCACCTGGGAACCAAGTAGCGGAGGATACAATGAGCAGTTCTTC. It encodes CATWEPSSGGYNEQFF.

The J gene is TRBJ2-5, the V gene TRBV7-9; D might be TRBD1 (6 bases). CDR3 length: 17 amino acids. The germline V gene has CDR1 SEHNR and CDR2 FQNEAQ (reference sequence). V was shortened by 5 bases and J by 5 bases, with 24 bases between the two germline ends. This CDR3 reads CASSTPDRNSPMETQYF. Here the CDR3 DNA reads TGTGCCAGCAGCACCCCTGACAGGAACTCACCGATGGAGACCCAGTACTTC.